The T cell receptor beta chain described here comes from a study of blood T cell repertoires in COVID-19. Study-wide background: Samples came from the United States, Italy and Spain, spanning acute and convalescent COVID-19. T cells, B-cell-depleted T cells, or PBMCs supplied cDNA or gDNA.

Original methodology: Reference gene primer amplification yielded estimated nucleated cell counts. Here immunoSEQ multiplex PCR was the method, and the copy in TCRdb shows in-frame clones only, minus some. The V and J calls and the clone size are those of that table, but D and trimming were determined from the DNA. The table has 160,000 or so clones, 87% seen once; the top ten hold 1.6%. Sequencing was done on a sample of peripheral blood. The TCR comes from a woman aged 45-60 years with acute or convalescent COVID-19.

CDR3 region: CATSRSRQGVNEQFF. In DNA, the CDR3 is TGTGCCACCAGCAGATCTAGACAGGGAGTGAATGAGCAGTTCTTC. V gene TRBV15 combines with J gene TRBJ2-1, with 7 bases that match TRBD1. J gave up 7 bases and V 2 bases, and 8 bases lay outside the gene matches. Germline loops: CDR1 LNHNV, CDR2 YYDKDF (reference sequence). The CDR3 is 15 residues long.